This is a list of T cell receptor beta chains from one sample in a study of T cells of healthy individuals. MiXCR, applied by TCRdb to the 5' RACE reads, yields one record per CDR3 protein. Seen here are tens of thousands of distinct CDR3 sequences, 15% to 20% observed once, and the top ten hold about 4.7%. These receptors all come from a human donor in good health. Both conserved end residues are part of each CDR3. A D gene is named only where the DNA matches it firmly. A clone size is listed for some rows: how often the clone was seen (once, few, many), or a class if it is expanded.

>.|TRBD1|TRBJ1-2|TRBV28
CASSLRRGQRGYTF
TGTGCCAGCAGTTTAAGGAGGGGGCAGCGAGGCTACACCTTC
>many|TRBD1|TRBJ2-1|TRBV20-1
CSAPPRGQGTYNEQFF
TGCAGTGCTCCCCCCCGGGGACAGGGCACCTACAATGAGCAGTTCTTC
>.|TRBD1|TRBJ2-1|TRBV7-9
CASSSPYPGTGGYNEQFF
TGTGCCAGCAGTTCTCCTTACCCCGGGACAGGGGGCTACAATGAGCAGTTCTTC
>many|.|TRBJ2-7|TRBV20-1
CSAKLATYEQYF
TGCAGTGCTAAACTAGCTACATACGAGCAGTACTTC
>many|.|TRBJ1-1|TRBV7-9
CASSYRGGKAFF
TGTGCCAGCAGCTACAGAGGGGGAAAAGCTTTCTTT
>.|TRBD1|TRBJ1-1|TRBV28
CASSPIRQGGMNTEAFF
TGTGCCAGCAGTCCAATACGACAGGGAGGAATGAACACTGAAGCTTTCTTT
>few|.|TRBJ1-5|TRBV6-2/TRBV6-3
CASRKHNQQPQHF
TGTGCCAGCAGAAAACATAACCAGCAGCCCCAGCATTTT
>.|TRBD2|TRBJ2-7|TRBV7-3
CASSLDVAGGREQYF
TGTGCCAGCAGCCTCGACGTAGCGGGAGGTCGCGAGCAGTACTTC
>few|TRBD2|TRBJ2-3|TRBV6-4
CASSDSNPTSGDTDTQYF
TGTGCCAGCAGTGACTCCAACCCGACTAGCGGGGACACAGATACGCAGTATTTT
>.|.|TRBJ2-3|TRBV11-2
CASSPYRVGTDTQYF
TGTGCCAGCAGCCCATACAGGGTAGGCACAGATACGCAGTATTTT
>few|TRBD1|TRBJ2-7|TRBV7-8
CASAYLPGQGAYEQYF
TGTGCCAGCGCCTACCTTCCGGGACAGGGAGCCTACGAGCAGTACTTC
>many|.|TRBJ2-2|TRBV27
CASSSQNTGELFF
TGTGCCAGCAGCTCACAGAACACCGGGGAGCTGTTTTTT
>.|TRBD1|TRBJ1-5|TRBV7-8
CASSPQGDQPQHF
TGTGCCAGCAGCCCTCAGGGGGATCAGCCCCAGCATTTT
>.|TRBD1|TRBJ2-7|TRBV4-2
CASSPRDSEAYEQYF
TGTGCCAGCAGCCCCAGGGACAGTGAAGCCTACGAGCAGTACTTC
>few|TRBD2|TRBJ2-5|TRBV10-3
CAISESPSGRVETQYF
TGTGCCATCAGTGAGTCCCCTAGCGGGAGAGTAGAGACCCAGTACTTC
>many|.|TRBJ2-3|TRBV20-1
CSASLRGGGTDTQYF
TGCAGTGCTAGTTTGAGGGGGGGGGGCACAGATACGCAGTATTTT
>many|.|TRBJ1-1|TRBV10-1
CASSEPGRKAFF
TGCGCCAGCAGTGAGCCAGGACGGAAAGCTTTCTTT
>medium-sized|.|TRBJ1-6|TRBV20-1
CSAIVGNSPLHF
TGCAGTGCTATCGTGGGCAATTCACCCCTCCACTTT
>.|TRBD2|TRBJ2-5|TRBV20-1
CSARTSGIETQYF
TGCAGTGCTAGAACTAGCGGGATCGAGACCCAGTACTTC
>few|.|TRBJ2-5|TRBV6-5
CASRTFAGAQETQYF
TGTGCCAGCAGGACCTTCGCAGGGGCACAAGAGACCCAGTACTTC
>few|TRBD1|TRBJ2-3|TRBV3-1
CASSQDPGQGSADTQYF
TGTGCCAGCAGCCAAGACCCCGGACAGGGGAGCGCAGATACGCAGTATTTT
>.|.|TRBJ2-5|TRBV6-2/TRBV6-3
CASNGADQEPQYF
TGTGCCAGCAATGGGGCTGATCAAGAGCCCCAGTACTTC
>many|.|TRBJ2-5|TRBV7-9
CASRSWETQYF
TGTGCCAGCAGGTCCTGGGAGACCCAGTACTTC
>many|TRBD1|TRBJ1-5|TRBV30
CACDRGEQPQHF
TGTGCCTGTGACAGGGGGGAACAGCCCCAGCATTTT
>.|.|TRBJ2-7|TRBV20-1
CSAQDEDPYEQYF
TGCAGTGCCCAGGACGAGGACCCCTACGAGCAGTACTTC
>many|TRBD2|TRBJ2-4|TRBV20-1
CSASLGGDIQYF
TGCAGTGCTAGTTTGGGGGGGGACATTCAGTACTTC
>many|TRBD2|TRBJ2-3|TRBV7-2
CASSFLTSGGRADTQYF
TGTGCCAGCAGCTTCTTGACTAGCGGGGGGAGGGCAGATACGCAGTATTTT
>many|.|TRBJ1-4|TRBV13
CASSFRAAVRGEKLFF
TGTGCCAGCAGCTTTAGGGCGGCGGTCAGAGGGGAAAAACTGTTTTTT
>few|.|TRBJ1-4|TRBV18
CASSPPNSNEKLFF
TGTGCCAGCTCACCACCGAATAGTAATGAAAAACTGTTTTTT
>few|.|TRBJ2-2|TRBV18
CASSPRTGDGELFF
TGTGCCAGCTCACCCCGGACCGGGGATGGGGAGCTGTTTTTT
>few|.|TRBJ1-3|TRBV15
CATSRGESGNTIYF
TGTGCCACCAGCAGAGGGGAATCTGGAAACACCATATATTTT
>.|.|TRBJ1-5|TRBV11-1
CASSYVPNQPQHF
TGTGCCAGCAGCTATGTCCCAAATCAGCCCCAGCATTTT
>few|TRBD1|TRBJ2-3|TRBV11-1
CASSLTGVNTDTQYF
TGTGCCAGCAGCTTAACAGGGGTGAACACAGATACGCAGTATTTT
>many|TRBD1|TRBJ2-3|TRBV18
CASSRDRQTQYF
TGTGCCAGCTCGCGGGACAGGCAAACGCAGTATTTT
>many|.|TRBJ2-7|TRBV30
CAWSRWETPYEQYF
TGTGCCTGGAGCAGATGGGAGACTCCCTACGAGCAGTACTTC
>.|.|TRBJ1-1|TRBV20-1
CSARRPPMHPNTEAFF
TGCAGTGCTAGACGACCCCCCATGCACCCGAACACTGAAGCTTTCTTT
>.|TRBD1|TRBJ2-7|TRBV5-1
CASSLDRDRVSYEQYF
TGCGCCAGCAGTCTTGACCGGGACAGGGTATCCTACGAGCAGTACTTC
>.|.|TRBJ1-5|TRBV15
CATNGFLGNQPQHF
TGTGCCACCAACGGGTTCTTGGGCAATCAGCCCCAGCATTTT
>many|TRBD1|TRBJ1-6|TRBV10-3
CAISDGDRANTSPLHF
TGTGCCATCAGTGACGGGGACAGGGCGAATACTTCACCCCTCCACTTT
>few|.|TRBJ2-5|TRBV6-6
CASSYAPGTLQETQYF
TGTGCCAGCAGTTACGCCCCCGGGACTCTGCAAGAGACCCAGTACTTC
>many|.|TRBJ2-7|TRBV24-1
CATSVTAKSYEQYF
TGTGCCACCAGTGTGACTGCGAAGAGCTACGAGCAGTACTTC
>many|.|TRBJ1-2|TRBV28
CATQNYGYTF
TGTGCCACACAGAACTATGGCTACACCTTC
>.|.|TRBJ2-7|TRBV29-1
CSVEAPPGLDEQYF
TGCAGCGTTGAAGCACCTCCAGGCTTGGACGAGCAGTACTTC
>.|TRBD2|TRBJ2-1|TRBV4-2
CASSLTPAGDSYNEQFF
TGTGCCAGCAGCCTCACTCCTGCGGGGGACTCCTACAATGAGCAGTTCTTC
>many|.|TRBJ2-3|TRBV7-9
CASSLAPADTQYF
TGTGCCAGCAGCTTAGCACCGGCAGATACGCAGTATTTT
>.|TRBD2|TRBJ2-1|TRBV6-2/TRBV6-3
CASSYTDLAGGNEQFF
TGTGCCAGCAGTTACACGGACCTAGCGGGAGGAAATGAGCAGTTCTTC
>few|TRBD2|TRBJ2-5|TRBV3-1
CASSQGTSGEETQYF
TGTGCCAGCAGCCAAGGGACTAGCGGGGAAGAGACCCAGTACTTC
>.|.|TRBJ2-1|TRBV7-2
CASSLGGRVIF
TGTGCCAGCAGCTTAGGGGGTCGGGTGATCTTC
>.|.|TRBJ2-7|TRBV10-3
CATSVSSYEQYF
TGTGCCACTTCCGTCTCTAGCTACGAGCAGTACTTC
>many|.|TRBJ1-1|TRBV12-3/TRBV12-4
CASSLRDLNTEAFF
TGTGCCAGCAGTTTACGGGACCTGAACACTGAAGCTTTCTTT
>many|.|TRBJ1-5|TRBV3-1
CASSQGGDTIQPQHF
TGTGCCAGCAGCCAAGGAGGGGACACAATCCAGCCCCAGCATTTT
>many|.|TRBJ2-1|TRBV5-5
CASSLGRGGTYNEQFF
TGTGCCAGCAGCTTGGGTCGGGGAGGAACCTACAATGAGCAGTTCTTC
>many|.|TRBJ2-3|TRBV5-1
CASSPGALTDTQYF
TGCGCCAGCAGCCCTGGGGCCTTGACAGATACGCAGTATTTT